These 25 T cell receptor beta chains share one sample of origin, sequenced in a study of cytomegalovirus exposure and HLA in healthy donors. The PCR had 60 Vbeta and 13 Jbeta primers. Method: immunoSEQ multiplex PCR; TCRdb's copy keeps in-frame clones and lacks some. The sample consists of about 240,000 clones, 70% to 90% of them appearing once. Sequencing was carried out using PBMCs. The receptors shown here come from a girl aged 2-10 years in good health and CMV-seronegative.

The chain couples TRBV10-3 to TRBJ2-7, with D possibly being TRBD2 (7 bases). This CDR3 comprises 14 residues. The V gene's germline CDR1 is ENHRY and CDR2 SYGVKD. Trimming pared 2 bases from V and 3 bases from J, leaving 11 bases between. CDR3 loop: CAISEGRGRYEQYF. The DNA of the CDR3 is TGTGCCATCAGTGAGGGGCGGGGGCGCTACGAGCAGTACTTC.

The chain carries TRBV5-1 and TRBJ2-2; D gene uncertain. Germline V lookup: CDR1 SGHRS, CDR2 YFSETQ. The V end lost 4 bases, the J end lost 2 bases, and 9 bases lay between the germline ends. There are 14 residues in the CDR3. The CDR3 nucleotides are TGCGCCAGCAGCATAGAAAGAAACACCGGGGAGCTGTTTTTT. It specifies CASSIERNTGELFF.

The V call is TRBV4-1, the J call TRBJ2-3; 8 bases are a match to TRBD2. The CDR3 totals 16 residues. Trimming at V came to 1 base and at J to 4 bases, leaving 7 bases not matched to a gene. Germline loops: CDR1 MGHRA, CDR2 YSYEKL. The CDR3 reads CASSQGGSGKADTQYF. The CDR3 nucleotides read TGCGCCAGCAGCCAAGGGGGTAGCGGGAAGGCAGATACGCAGTATTTT.

This sequence joins TRBV10-1 and TRBJ1-5; 7 nucleotides agree with TRBD1. Trimming cost V 3 bases and J 1 base; bases outside gene matches: 9. Per the germline V gene, CDR1 is WNHNN and CDR2 is SYGVQD (reference sequence). This CDR3 has 17 residues. The CDR3 DNA reads as TGCGCCAGCAGTGACCAGGGGGAGCAAGGAAGCAATCAGCCCCAGCATTTT. It specifies CASSDQGEQGSNQPQHF.

The rearrangement links TRBV5-8 to TRBJ2-3; TRBD2 agrees at 10 bases. The trim removed 4 bases at V and 2 bases at J, leaving 1 base unmatched. This CDR3 has 14 residues. Germline CDR1 reads SGHTS; CDR2 reads YDEGEE. CDR3 sequence: CASSLAGDTDTQYF. CDR3 nucleotides: TGTGCCAGCAGCCTAGCGGGGGACACAGATACGCAGTATTTT.

The gene calls are TRBV21-1 and TRBJ1-3. TRBV21-1 is marked as a pseudogene. The CDR3 consists of 12 residues. The CDR3: CASPRSGNTIYF. In nucleotides, the CDR3 is TGTGCCAGCCCCCGCTCTGGAAACACCATATATTTT.

The rearrangement joins TRBV19 to TRBJ1-1; no clear D. The CDR3 has 11 amino acids. Trimming shortened V by 7 bases and J by 3 bases, and 6 bases separated the two germline ends. CDR1 and CDR2 from the germline V gene are LNHDA and SQIVND (reference sequence). DNA for the CDR3: TGTGCCAGTAAGAGTGACACTGAAGCTTTCTTT. It specifies CASKSDTEAFF.

This chain uses TRBV6-1 with TRBJ2-5, with TRBD2 identical over 7 bases. This CDR3 region has 18 residues. The germline V gene encodes CDR1 MNHNS and CDR2 SASEGT. The V and J ends lost 1 base and 0 bases, in that order; junction bases with no gene match: 11. The CDR3: CASSEGGWGTKYQETQYF. CDR3 DNA: TGTGCCAGCAGTGAAGGGGGGTGGGGGACTAAGTACCAAGAGACCCAGTACTTC.

Here the CDR3 reads CASRTGLYNEQFF. CDR3 coding DNA: TGTGCCAGCAGGACAGGGCTCTACAATGAGCAGTTCTTC. This rearrangement joins TRBV25-1 to TRBJ2-1; 7 bases map to TRBD1. Looked up from germline, CDR1 is MGHDK and CDR2 is SYGVNS. CDR3 size: 13 residues. V dropped 6 bases and J dropped 3; count of bases not matched to a gene: 2.

This clone was counted between two and nine times. This chain uses TRBV6-1 with TRBJ2-7; TRBD1 matches 9 bases. CDR1 is MNHNS and CDR2 is SASEGT in the germline V gene. The CDR3 contains 13 residues. V dropped 7 bases and J dropped 4; count of bases not matched to a gene: 5. The CDR3 nucleotides read TGTGCCAGCACGCCGGGACAGGGATACGAGCAGTACTTC. As protein: CASTPGQGYEQYF.

V and J are TRBV19 and TRBJ2-3, with TRBD2 matching 12 bases. J lost 3 bases, V lost 1 base, and 5 bases had no gene match. This CDR3 region has 17 residues. CDR1 is LNHDA, CDR2 SQIVND, per germline (reference sequence). In DNA form, the CDR3 reads TGTGCCAGTAGTATAGCCAGACTAGCGGGAGAGACAGATACGCAGTATTTT. The encoded protein is CASSIARLAGETDTQYF. Drawing the rest from reference TRBV19 and TRBJ2-3, the complete variable domain is DGGITQSPKYLFRKEGQNVTLSCEQNLNHDAMYWYRQDPGQGLRLIYYSQIVNDFQKGDIAEGYSVSREKKESFPLTVTSAQKNPTAFYLCASSIARLAGETDTQYFGPGTRLTVL.

This clone came up once. The J gene is TRBJ2-5, the V gene TRBV5-1; D gene ambiguous. Germline V gene sequence: CDR1 SGHRS, CDR2 YFSETQ. V dropped 4 bases and J dropped 5 bases, with 18 bases sitting between them. The CDR3 runs to 15 residues. The CDR3: CASSAAGTERETQYF. The DNA for the CDR3 is TGCGCCAGCAGCGCCGCCGGCACCGAGAGGGAGACCCAGTACTTC.

V gene TRBV7-6 combines with J gene TRBJ2-1, with a tentative D call TRBD2 (5 bases). V lost 1 base and J 8 bases, leaving 18 bases between the germline ends. The CDR3 has 16 amino acids. Germline V gives CDR1 SGHVS, CDR2 FNYEAQ. CDR3 sequence: CASSLVAGYPLDEQFF. The DNA for the CDR3 is TGTGCCAGCAGCTTAGTGGCGGGCTATCCGCTCGATGAGCAGTTCTTC.

The V call is TRBV7-9, the J call TRBJ2-7; TRBD2 matches at 7 bases. The CDR3 runs to 14 residues. V dropped 6 bases and J dropped 2; count of bases not matched to a gene: 7. Germline CDR1 SEHNR, CDR2 FQNEAQ (reference sequence). The CDR3 spells CASSPMGGPYEQYF. In DNA form, the CDR3 reads TGTGCCAGCAGTCCTATGGGAGGGCCCTACGAGCAGTACTTC.

This sequence joins TRBV6-1 and TRBJ1-1; 7 nucleotides line up with TRBD1. V trimming: 2 bases; J trimming: 7 bases; junction bases outside the gene matches: 4. Germline loops: CDR1 MNHNS, CDR2 SASEGT. The CDR3 consists of 13 residues. The CDR3 here is CASSERRGSEAFF. The CDR3 DNA follows: TGTGCCAGCAGTGAACGCAGGGGGAGTGAAGCTTTCTTT.

The chain is built from TRBV10-3 and TRBJ2-7; tentatively, D is TRBD2 (6 bases). The CDR3 extends over 14 amino acids. V was cut by 4 bases and J by 4 bases, with 14 bases left in between. The germline V gene has CDR1 ENHRY and CDR2 SYGVKD. CDR3 in amino acids: CAISVVSGRYEQYF. In DNA, the CDR3 is TGTGCCATCAGTGTTGTTAGCGGAAGATACGAGCAGTACTTC.

The J gene is TRBJ2-1, the V gene TRBV27, with TRBD2 matching over 10 bases. The CDR3 consists of 20 residues. The germline V gene encodes CDR1 MNHEY and CDR2 SMNVEV (reference sequence). J lost 0 bases, V lost 5 bases, and 16 bases had no gene match. In DNA, the CDR3 is TGTGCCAGCAGTCCCCTATTCGGAGCGGGACTAGCGTTCTCCTACAATGAGCAGTTCTTC. Encoded protein: CASSPLFGAGLAFSYNEQFF.

The chain has TRBV2 and TRBJ2-7; maybe TRBD1 (5 bases). The CDR3 has 11 amino acids. V was shortened by 7 bases and J by 7 bases, with 11 bases between the two germline ends. In germline, CDR1 is SNHLY, CDR2 FYNNEI. The CDR3 nucleotides read TGTGCCAGCAAAGGGGCCTGGGAGCAGTACTTC. Its protein is CASKGAWEQYF.

The rearrangement joins TRBV19 to TRBJ2-1; the match to TRBD2 covers 7 bases. There are 16 residues in the CDR3. CDR1 and CDR2 from the germline V gene are LNHDA and SQIVND (reference sequence). Trimming removed 6 bases from V and 3 bases from J; junction bases left unmatched: 11. CDR3 protein: CASRLTVQRGYNEQFF. Here the CDR3 DNA reads TGTGCCAGTAGACTCACGGTCCAGCGGGGCTACAATGAGCAGTTCTTC.

This clone was observed a few times. The V gene is TRBV5-4, the J gene TRBJ2-1, with 7 bases identical to TRBD2. CDR3 length equals 12 residues. With V trimmed by 7 bases and J by 4 bases, 2 bases remained unmatched. CDR1 is SGHNT, CDR2 YYREEE, per germline (reference sequence). The CDR3: CASSGGYNEQFF. In DNA form, the CDR3 reads TGTGCCAGCTCGGGGGGATACAATGAGCAGTTCTTC.

The gene calls are TRBV11-1 and TRBJ2-5, with 13 nucleotides matching TRBD2. With 5 bases clipped from V and 5 bases from J, the junction kept 14 bases outside the gene matches. Germline lookup yields CDR1 SGHAT and CDR2 FQDESV (reference sequence). This CDR3 is built from 18 residues. In nucleotides, the CDR3 is TGTGCCAGCAGCATACCGGGACTAGCGGGACTCCGAGCCGAGACCCAGTACTTC. It encodes CASSIPGLAGLRAETQYF.

This clone was observed once. This chain connects TRBV7-2 to TRBJ2-1, with TRBD2 matching 8 bases. CDR1 is SGHTA, CDR2 FQGNSA, per germline. V lost 10 bases, J lost 9 bases, and 17 bases stayed unmatched. The CDR3 consists of 15 residues. The CDR3: CAITVAGTSYGEQFF. CDR3 nucleotide sequence: TGTGCCATAACCGTAGCGGGAACGAGTTACGGTGAGCAGTTCTTC. The variable domain in full, completed from reference TRBV7-2 and TRBJ2-1, reads GAGVSQSPSNKVTEKGKDVELRCDPISGHTALYWYRQSLGQGLEFLIYFQGNSAPDKSGLPSDRFSAERTGGSVSTLTIQRTQQEDSAVYLCAITVAGTSYGEQFFGPGTRLTVL.

The V and J genes are TRBV14 and TRBJ1-4, with unresolved D. The V and J ends lost 2 bases and 0 bases respectively, with 10 bases between them. This CDR3 is 16 amino acids long. Germline CDR1 reads SGHDN; CDR2 reads FVKESK. DNA for the CDR3: TGTGCCAGCAGCCAAACTCACCTTTCAACTAATGAAAAACTGTTTTTT. This encodes CASSQTHLSTNEKLFF.

V usage is TRBV10-3 and J usage is TRBJ2-7; TRBD2 is a possible D gene (8 bases). V dropped 11 bases and J dropped 4 bases, with 18 bases sitting between them. The CDR3 runs 13 residues. The V gene's germline CDR1 is ENHRY and CDR2 SYGVKD. This chain's CDR3 is CAAKGAGGYEQYF. The CDR3 DNA sequence: TGTGCCGCAAAGGGGGCGGGAGGTTACGAGCAGTACTTC.

The chain couples TRBV19 to TRBJ2-7; 12 bases fit TRBD1. V gave up 6 bases and J gave up 5 bases; unmatched junction bases: 2. The CDR3 is 13 residues long. Germline V lookup: CDR1 LNHDA, CDR2 SQIVND (reference sequence). CDR3 sequence (DNA): TGTGCCAGTAGCCGGGACAGGGGGCACGAGCAGTACTTC. This codes for CASSRDRGHEQYF.